These T cell receptor beta chains were read from a single sample in a study of cytomegalovirus exposure and HLA in healthy donors. The table came from immunoSEQ multiplex PCR; TCRdb's copy has only in-frame clones and leaves some out. The table lists 150,000 to 200,000 clones, about 70% of them singletons, with around 4.5% in the top ten. The specimen was PBMCs. The receptors shown here come from a woman aged 18-30 years in good health and CMV-seropositive. Each CDR3 is given with its conserved first and last residue. The D gene is left open where the match is weak. Clone size is given for some rows only: seen once, a few or many times, or a class if the clone is expanded.

D	V	J	size	DNA	CDR3
TRBD2	TRBV5-8	TRBJ2-7	.	TGTGCCAGCAGACGACTAGCGGGAGTCGTTTACGAGCAGTACTTC	CASRRLAGVVYEQYF
.	TRBV30	TRBJ1-1	once	TGTGCCTGGCTACTCAGGGGTGGCACTGAAGCTTTCTTT	CAWLLRGGTEAFF
.	TRBV5-1	TRBJ2-1	few	TGCGCCAGCAGCTTGGCTCCCGGGGTCACCTACAATGAGCAGTTCTTC	CASSLAPGVTYNEQFF
.	TRBV5-1	TRBJ2-2	.	TGCGCCAGCAGCCCCGGGGGACAGACGATTACCACCGGGGAGCTGTTTTTT	CASSPGGQTITTGELFF
TRBD1	TRBV11-1	TRBJ2-1	.	TGTGCCAGCAGAACCGGGACAGGGCGTTCGAGCTCCTACAATGAGCAGTTCTTC	CASRTGTGRSSSYNEQFF
.	TRBV27	TRBJ2-1	once	TGTGCCAGCAGCCCTAGAAAGGCACATGAGCAGTTCTTC	CASSPRKAHEQFF
.	TRBV7-9	TRBJ2-7	few	TGTGCCAGCAGCTTATTCGGGCAGGGCCACTACTACGAGCAGTACTTC	CASSLFGQGHYYEQYF
TRBD2	TRBV5-4	TRBJ2-7	.	TGTGCCAGCAGCTTGGCGTCCGGGACTAGCGTATTAAGCTCCTACGAGCAGTACTTC	CASSLASGTSVLSSYEQYF
TRBD2	TRBV6-1	TRBJ2-7	.	TGTGCCAGCAGGGGGACCGGGACTAGCAACGAGCAGTACTTC	CASRGTGTSNEQYF
TRBD2	TRBV7-9	TRBJ2-7	.	TGTTCCAGCAGCTCAAGGACTAGCGGAACCTACGAGCAGTACTTC	CSSSSRTSGTYEQYF
TRBD2	TRBV27	TRBJ2-2	few	TGTGCCAGCAGTTTGAGCCCCGCGGGAGGCTTGTACACCGGGGAGCTGTTTTTT	CASSLSPAGGLYTGELFF
TRBD2	TRBV7-2	TRBJ2-3	.	TGTGCCAGCAGCGTGACTAGCGGAGGGGGGGATACGCAGTATTTT	CASSVTSGGGDTQYF
.	TRBV14	TRBJ2-7	.	TGTGCCAGCAGCCAAGATAGGAGGGAGCAGTACTTC	CASSQDRREQYF
.	TRBV4-1	TRBJ2-5	.	TGCGCCAGCAGCCAAGTCATAGGGGGAGAGACCCAGTACTTC	CASSQVIGGETQYF
.	TRBV19	TRBJ1-2	.	TGTGCCAGTAGTATAGGGGCAGGGTGGAACTATGGCTACACCTTC	CASSIGAGWNYGYTF
TRBD1	TRBV7-6	TRBJ1-2	.	TGTGCCAGCAGCTTAACAGGGGAAGGGGGCTACACCTTC	CASSLTGEGGYTF
TRBD1	TRBV30	TRBJ2-7	.	TGTGCCTGGACCCGAAAGGAGGGACAGGGAAACTACGAGCAGTACTTC	CAWTRKEGQGNYEQYF
TRBD2	TRBV9	TRBJ2-1	.	TGTGCCAGCAGCGTAAGAGCGGGAGGGCCCAATGAGCAGTTCTTC	CASSVRAGGPNEQFF
.	TRBV25-1	TRBJ2-1	.	TGTGCCAGCAGTGAAGCAATGAGCTCCTACAATGAGCAGTTCTTC	CASSEAMSSYNEQFF
.	TRBV6-5	TRBJ1-2	few	TGTGCCAGCAGTATGCAGGGAGGCGGTGATGGCTACACCTTC	CASSMQGGGDGYTF
.	TRBV5-4	TRBJ2-5	.	TGTGCCAGCAGCTTTACGCTCAGGGAGACCCAGTACTTC	CASSFTLRETQYF
TRBD1	TRBV6-1	TRBJ1-5	.	TGTGCCAGCTTCAAGGGGACAGGAGAGAATCAGCCCCAGCATTTT	CASFKGTGENQPQHF
TRBD1	TRBV27	TRBJ2-5	.	TGTGCCAGTTCGGACAGGAGAGCCGGGGCCCAGTACTTC	CASSDRRAGAQYF
.	TRBV10-3	TRBJ1-1	once	TGTGCCATCAGACAGGAGCCGAACACTGAAGCTTTCTTT	CAIRQEPNTEAFF
TRBD1	TRBV2	TRBJ2-1	few	TGTGCCAGCAGAAGGGAACAGGGGGAAATTGGTAATGAGCAGTTCTTC	CASRREQGEIGNEQFF
TRBD2	TRBV7-6	TRBJ2-3	.	TGTGCCAGCAGCCAATCCCAAATAGCGGGGGGTATGCAGTATTTT	CASSQSQIAGGMQYF
TRBD1	TRBV30	TRBJ2-7	.	TGTGCCTCTGGACAGGGTGAGCAGTACTTC	CASGQGEQYF
TRBD2	TRBV7-9	TRBJ2-7	once	TGTGCCAGCAGCTTAGGGGGGGGCCTAGCGGGACTCAACGAGCAGTACTTC	CASSLGGGLAGLNEQYF
.	TRBV4-3	TRBJ1-1	.	TGCGCCAGCAGCCAAGATTACAGCCGGGGGGGGAATGAAGCTTTCTTT	CASSQDYSRGGNEAFF
TRBD2	TRBV7-3	TRBJ2-7	.	TGTGCCAGCAGCTCCGGACTAGTTGACGAGCAGTACTTC	CASSSGLVDEQYF
TRBD2	TRBV6-5	TRBJ2-1	.	TGTGCCAGCCTGGGACTAGCGGGAGACTACAATGAGCAGTTCTTC	CASLGLAGDYNEQFF
.	TRBV5-1	TRBJ1-1	few	TGCGCCAGCTGCCTCTGGGGGGAGAACACTGAAGCTTTCTTT	CASCLWGENTEAFF
.	TRBV6-1	TRBJ1-5	.	TGTGCCAGCAGTGAACCCGGGAAAGGGAGACAGCATTTT	CASSEPGKGRQHF